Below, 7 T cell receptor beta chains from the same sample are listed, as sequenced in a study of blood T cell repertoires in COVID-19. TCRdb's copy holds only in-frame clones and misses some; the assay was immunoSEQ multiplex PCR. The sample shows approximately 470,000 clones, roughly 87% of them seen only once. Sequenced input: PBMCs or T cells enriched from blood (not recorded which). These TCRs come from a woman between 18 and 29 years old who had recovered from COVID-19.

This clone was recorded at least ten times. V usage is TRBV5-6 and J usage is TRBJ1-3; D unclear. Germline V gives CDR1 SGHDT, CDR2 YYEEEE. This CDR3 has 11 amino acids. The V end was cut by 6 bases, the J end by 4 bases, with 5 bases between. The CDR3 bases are TGTGCCAGCACGGGAGGAAACACCATATATTTT. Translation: CASTGGNTIYF.

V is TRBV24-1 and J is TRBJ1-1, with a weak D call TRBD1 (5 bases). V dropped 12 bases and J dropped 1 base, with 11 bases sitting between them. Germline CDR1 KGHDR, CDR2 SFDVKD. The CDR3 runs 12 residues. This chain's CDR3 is CAPQVWNTEAFF. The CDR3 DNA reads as TGTGCCCCACAGGTTTGGAACACTGAAGCTTTCTTT.

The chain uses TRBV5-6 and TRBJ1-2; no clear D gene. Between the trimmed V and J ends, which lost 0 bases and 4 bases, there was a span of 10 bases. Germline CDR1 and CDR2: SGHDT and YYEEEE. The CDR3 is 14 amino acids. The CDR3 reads CASSLGRGGYGYTF. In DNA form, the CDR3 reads TGTGCCAGCAGCTTGGGTCGGGGAGGCTATGGCTACACCTTC.

Written as DNA, the CDR3 is TGTGCCAGCACCCCGGGACAGTTCTATAATTCACCCCTCCACTTT. This sequence encodes CASTPGQFYNSPLHF. J is TRBJ1-6 and V is TRBV6-2 or TRBV6-3; 7 positions match TRBD1. The germline V gene has CDR1 MNHEY and CDR2 SVGEGT. CDR3 size: 15 residues. Trimming at V came to 7 bases and at J to 3 bases, leaving 6 bases not matched to a gene.

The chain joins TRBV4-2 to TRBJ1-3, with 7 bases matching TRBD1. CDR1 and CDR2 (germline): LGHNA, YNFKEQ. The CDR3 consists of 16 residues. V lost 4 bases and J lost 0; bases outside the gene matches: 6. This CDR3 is CASSLRDSSSGNTIYF. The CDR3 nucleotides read TGTGCCAGCAGCCTACGGGACAGCAGCTCTGGAAACACCATATATTTT.

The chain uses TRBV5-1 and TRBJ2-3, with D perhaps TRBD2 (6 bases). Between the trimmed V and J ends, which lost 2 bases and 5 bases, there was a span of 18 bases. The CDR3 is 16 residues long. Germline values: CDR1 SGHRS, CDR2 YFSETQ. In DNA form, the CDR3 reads TGCGCCAGCAGCTTTAGAACGGGGGTGACGCAAGATACGCAGTATTTT. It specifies CASSFRTGVTQDTQYF. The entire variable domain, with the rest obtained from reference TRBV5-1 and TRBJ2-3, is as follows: KAGVTQTPRYLIKTRGQQVTLSCSPISGHRSVSWYQQTPGQGLQFLFEYFSETQRNKGNFPGRFSGRQFSNSRSEMNVSTLELGDSALYLCASSFRTGVTQDTQYFGPGTRLTVL.

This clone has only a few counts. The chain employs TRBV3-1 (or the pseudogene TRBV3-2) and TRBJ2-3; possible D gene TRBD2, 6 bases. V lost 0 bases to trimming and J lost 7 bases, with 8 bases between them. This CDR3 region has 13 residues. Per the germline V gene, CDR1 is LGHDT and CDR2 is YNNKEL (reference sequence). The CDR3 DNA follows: TGTGCCAGCAGCCAAGAGGCGGGGTATACGCAGTATTTT. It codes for CASSQEAGYTQYF.